This TCR beta chain came from a study of human T cells and chemical hapten exposure. Across the whole study: Patch tests containing 0.01% DPC, applied to the upper back, were read at 6 days.

Documented time point: pre-sensitization, week 0. The treatment here: therapeutic diphenylcyclopropenone sensitization with weekly scalp DPC. Blood sampling preceded each patch test application. TCRdb re-derived calls from the RACE reads in MiXCR, one entry per CDR3 protein. This table has 99,000 or so distinct CDR3 sequences, 9.5% to 14% appearing once. Germline lookup yields CDR1 MNHNY and CDR2 SVGAGI (reference sequence). V was cut by 6 bases and J by 2 bases, with 18 bases left in between. This CDR3 has 16 amino acids. This clonotype has more than one count but fewer than ten. The specimen comprised whole blood, sampled in connection with sensitization to the hapten diphenylcyclopropenone (DPC). The V gene is TRBV6-6, the J gene TRBJ2-3; D may be TRBD2 (6 bases). The receptor was isolated from a woman aged 60-75 years with alopecia areata. Some clones in this sample may be carry-over from other donors' samples. This CDR3 is CASSPRAGLLTDTQYF. CDR3 in DNA: TGTGCCAGCAGCCCCCGAGCGGGCCTCCTCACAGATACGCAGTATTTT.